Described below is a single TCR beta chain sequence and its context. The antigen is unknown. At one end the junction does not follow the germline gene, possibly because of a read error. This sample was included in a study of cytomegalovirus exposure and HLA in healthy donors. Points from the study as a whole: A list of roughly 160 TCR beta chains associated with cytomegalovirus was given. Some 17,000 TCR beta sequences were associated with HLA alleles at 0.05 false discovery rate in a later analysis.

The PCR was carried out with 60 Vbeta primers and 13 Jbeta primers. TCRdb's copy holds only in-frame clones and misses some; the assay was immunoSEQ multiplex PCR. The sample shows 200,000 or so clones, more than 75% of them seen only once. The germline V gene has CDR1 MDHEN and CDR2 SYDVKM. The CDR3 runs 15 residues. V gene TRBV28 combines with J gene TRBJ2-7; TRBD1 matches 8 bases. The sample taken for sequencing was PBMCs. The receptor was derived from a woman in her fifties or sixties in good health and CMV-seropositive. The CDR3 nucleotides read TGTGCTAGCAGTATTCCAGGGGGCGCGTTCCACGAGCAGTACTTC. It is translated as CASSIPGGAFHEQYF.